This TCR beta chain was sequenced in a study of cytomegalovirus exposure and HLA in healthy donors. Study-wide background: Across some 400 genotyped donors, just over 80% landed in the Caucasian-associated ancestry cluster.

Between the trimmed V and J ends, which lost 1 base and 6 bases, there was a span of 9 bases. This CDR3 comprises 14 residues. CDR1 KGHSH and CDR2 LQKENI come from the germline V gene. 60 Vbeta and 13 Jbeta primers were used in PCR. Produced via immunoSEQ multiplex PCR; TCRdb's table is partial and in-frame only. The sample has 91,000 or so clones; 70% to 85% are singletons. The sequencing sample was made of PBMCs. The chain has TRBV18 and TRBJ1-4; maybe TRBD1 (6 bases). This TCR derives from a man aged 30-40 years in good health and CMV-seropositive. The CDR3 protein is CASSPLRGHEKLFF. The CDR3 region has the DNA TGTGCCAGCTCACCACTCAGGGGACATGAAAAACTGTTTTTT.